These T cell receptor beta chains were read from a single sample in a study of T cells after posttransplantation cyclophosphamide. The assay was immunoSEQ multiplex PCR, and TCRdb's table has in-frame clones only and misses some. The sample yields roughly 32,000 clones, without any singletons. The source material was PBMCs. These receptors all stem from a woman in her thirties in good health and a related stem cell transplant donor. Both conserved end residues are part of each CDR3. Fields, in order: D gene, CDR3 length, clone size, J gene, V gene, CDR3 protein, CDR3 DNA. D genes are given only for firm matches. Expanded clones get a size class; other rows say once, few or many, or leave the size out.

d_gene: .; len: 16; abundance: many; j_gene: TRBJ2-1; v_gene: TRBV9; CDR3aa: CASSGNPLARGNEQFF; CDR3nt: TGTGCCAGCAGCGGAAATCCCCTAGCGAGGGGCAATGAGCAGTTCTTC
d_gene: TRBD1; len: 15; abundance: many; j_gene: TRBJ1-1; v_gene: TRBV12-3/TRBV12-4; CDR3aa: CASTRDRYMNTEAFF; CDR3nt: TGTGCCAGCACCAGGGACAGGTACATGAACACTGAAGCTTTCTTT
d_gene: .; len: 13; abundance: many; j_gene: TRBJ1-5; v_gene: TRBV12-3/TRBV12-4; CDR3aa: CASSLAENQPQHF; CDR3nt: TGTGCCAGCAGTTTGGCGGAGAATCAGCCCCAGCATTTT
d_gene: .; len: 15; abundance: many; j_gene: TRBJ1-2; v_gene: TRBV7-6; CDR3aa: CASSPGPGYGYGYTF; CDR3nt: TGTGCCAGCAGCCCCGGCCCAGGGTACGGCTATGGCTACACCTTC
d_gene: .; len: 12; abundance: few; j_gene: TRBJ2-5; v_gene: TRBV28; CDR3aa: CASSSPGETQYF; CDR3nt: TGTGCCAGCAGTTCCCCTGGCGAGACCCAGTACTTC
d_gene: .; len: 14; abundance: .; j_gene: TRBJ2-7; v_gene: TRBV11-2; CDR3aa: CASRGGAGVYEQYF; CDR3nt: TGTGCCAGCAGGGGGGGGGCAGGGGTGTACGAGCAGTACTTC
d_gene: .; len: 15; abundance: many; j_gene: TRBJ1-2; v_gene: TRBV12-3/TRBV12-4; CDR3aa: CASSLVGRAHYGYTF; CDR3nt: TGTGCCAGCAGTTTGGTCGGCAGGGCTCACTATGGCTACACCTTC
d_gene: .; len: 13; abundance: many; j_gene: TRBJ1-1; v_gene: TRBV12-3/TRBV12-4; CDR3aa: CASSPKRTGEAFF; CDR3nt: TGTGCCAGCAGCCCGAAAAGAACAGGTGAAGCTTTCTTT
d_gene: TRBD2; len: 16; abundance: many; j_gene: TRBJ2-2; v_gene: TRBV4-1; CDR3aa: CASSPPAGVVTGELFF; CDR3nt: TGCGCCAGCAGCCCTCCGGCGGGGGTTGTCACCGGGGAGCTGTTTTTT
d_gene: .; len: 11; abundance: few; j_gene: TRBJ1-1; v_gene: TRBV20-1; CDR3aa: CSARRGAEAFF; CDR3nt: TGCAGTGCTAGAAGGGGAGCCGAAGCTTTCTTT
d_gene: TRBD1; len: 14; abundance: .; j_gene: TRBJ1-2; v_gene: TRBV18; CDR3aa: CASSPLPTGGGYTF; CDR3nt: TGTGCCAGCTCACCACTCCCGACAGGGGGTGGCTACACCTTC
d_gene: TRBD2; len: 17; abundance: many; j_gene: TRBJ2-1; v_gene: TRBV10-3; CDR3aa: CAISDPSGGAVGNEQFF; CDR3nt: TGTGCCATCAGTGATCCTAGCGGGGGGGCAGTGGGCAATGAGCAGTTCTTC
d_gene: .; len: 10; abundance: few; j_gene: TRBJ2-5; v_gene: TRBV20-1; CDR3aa: CSASSETQYF; CDR3nt: TGCAGTGCTAGTTCTGAGACCCAGTACTTC
d_gene: .; len: 11; abundance: .; j_gene: TRBJ2-5; v_gene: TRBV11-2; CDR3aa: CASSLRETQYF; CDR3nt: TGTGCCAGCAGCTTGAGGGAGACCCAGTACTTC
d_gene: TRBD1; len: 15; abundance: few; j_gene: TRBJ2-1; v_gene: TRBV7-9; CDR3aa: CASSQTTGGWNEQFF; CDR3nt: TGTGCCAGCAGCCAGACCACAGGGGGGTGGAATGAGCAGTTCTTC
d_gene: TRBD2; len: 19; abundance: many; j_gene: TRBJ2-3; v_gene: TRBV5-8; CDR3aa: CASSLAAKVSGGNTDTQYF; CDR3nt: TGTGCCAGCAGCTTGGCCGCCAAAGTTAGCGGGGGGAACACAGATACGCAGTATTTT
d_gene: .; len: 14; abundance: many; j_gene: TRBJ1-4; v_gene: TRBV5-1; CDR3aa: CASSLEQTFEKLFF; CDR3nt: TGCGCCAGCAGCTTGGAACAGACCTTCGAAAAACTGTTTTTT
d_gene: .; len: 12; abundance: many; j_gene: TRBJ2-1; v_gene: TRBV10-3; CDR3aa: CAVSGGYNEQFF; CDR3nt: TGTGCCGTCAGCGGAGGGTACAATGAGCAGTTCTTC
d_gene: TRBD1; len: 11; abundance: many; j_gene: TRBJ1-2; v_gene: TRBV6-2/TRBV6-3; CDR3aa: CASGTVYGYTF; CDR3nt: TGTGCCAGCGGGACAGTTTATGGCTACACCTTC
d_gene: .; len: 13; abundance: many; j_gene: TRBJ2-7; v_gene: TRBV6-5; CDR3aa: CASSPDTVYEQYF; CDR3nt: TGTGCCAGCAGCCCCGATACAGTCTACGAGCAGTACTTC
d_gene: TRBD1; len: 15; abundance: many; j_gene: TRBJ2-3; v_gene: TRBV6-1; CDR3aa: CASSESGTGLDTQYF; CDR3nt: TGTGCCAGCAGTGAATCTGGGACAGGACTAGATACGCAGTATTTT
d_gene: .; len: 13; abundance: many; j_gene: TRBJ1-1; v_gene: TRBV2; CDR3aa: CASSGPSQGIPFF; CDR3nt: TGTGCCAGCAGTGGTCCCTCACAGGGTATACCTTTCTTT
d_gene: TRBD2; len: 17; abundance: .; j_gene: TRBJ2-3; v_gene: TRBV7-3; CDR3aa: CASSLYGLAGGTDTQYF; CDR3nt: TGTGCCAGCAGCTTATACGGACTAGCGGGGGGCACAGATACGCAGTATTTT
d_gene: TRBD1; len: 13; abundance: many; j_gene: TRBJ1-4; v_gene: TRBV19; CDR3aa: CASRDRHLEKLFF; CDR3nt: TGTGCCAGCCGGGACAGACATCTTGAAAAACTGTTTTTT
d_gene: .; len: 19; abundance: many; j_gene: TRBJ1-3; v_gene: TRBV18; CDR3aa: CASSPRIQKDRRSGNTIYF; CDR3nt: TGTGCCAGCTCACCTCGAATCCAGAAAGACAGGCGCTCTGGAAACACCATATATTTT
d_gene: TRBD1; len: 16; abundance: many; j_gene: TRBJ2-7; v_gene: TRBV12-3/TRBV12-4; CDR3aa: CASSLRGQGASYEQYF; CDR3nt: TGTGCCAGCAGTTTGAGAGGCCAGGGGGCGAGCTACGAGCAGTACTTC
d_gene: .; len: 14; abundance: many; j_gene: TRBJ1-1; v_gene: TRBV5-4; CDR3aa: CASSSWGENTEAFF; CDR3nt: TGTGCCAGCAGCTCTTGGGGCGAGAACACTGAAGCTTTCTTT
d_gene: .; len: 15; abundance: .; j_gene: TRBJ2-5; v_gene: TRBV7-2; CDR3aa: CASVRGRDTGKTQYF; CDR3nt: TGTGCCAGCGTACGGGGCCGGGACACAGGAAAGACCCAGTACTTC
d_gene: .; len: 15; abundance: many; j_gene: TRBJ1-5; v_gene: TRBV6-4; CDR3aa: CASSDRGQNNQPQHF; CDR3nt: TGTGCCAGCAGTGACAGAGGACAGAACAATCAGCCCCAGCATTTT
d_gene: .; len: 17; abundance: few; j_gene: TRBJ2-2; v_gene: TRBV7-7; CDR3aa: CASGSGPQGQNTGELFF; CDR3nt: TGTGCCAGCGGCTCCGGCCCGCAGGGGCAAAACACCGGGGAGCTGTTTTTT
d_gene: TRBD2; len: 14; abundance: many; j_gene: TRBJ2-1; v_gene: TRBV5-1; CDR3aa: CASSWGLADNEQFF; CDR3nt: TGCGCCAGCAGCTGGGGACTAGCGGACAATGAGCAGTTCTTC
d_gene: TRBD2; len: 16; abundance: many; j_gene: TRBJ2-1; v_gene: TRBV4-1; CDR3aa: CASSQGPSGGNNEQFF; CDR3nt: TGCGCCAGCAGCCAAGGTCCTAGCGGGGGTAACAATGAGCAGTTCTTC
d_gene: .; len: 13; abundance: few; j_gene: TRBJ1-2; v_gene: TRBV5-1; CDR3aa: CASSLDQDYGYTF; CDR3nt: TGCGCCAGCAGCTTGGATCAGGACTATGGCTACACCTTC
d_gene: .; len: 15; abundance: many; j_gene: TRBJ2-1; v_gene: TRBV7-9; CDR3aa: CASSLTGGQKNEQFF; CDR3nt: TGTGCCAGCAGCTTAACCGGGGGGCAGAAGAATGAGCAGTTCTTC
d_gene: .; len: 15; abundance: many; j_gene: TRBJ1-5; v_gene: TRBV6-4; CDR3aa: CASLRLNYSNQPQHF; CDR3nt: TGTGCCAGCTTGAGGCTGAATTATAGCAATCAGCCCCAGCATTTT
d_gene: .; len: 17; abundance: .; j_gene: TRBJ1-6; v_gene: TRBV4-3; CDR3aa: CASSQDFSSSYNSPLHF; CDR3nt: TGCGCCAGCAGCCAAGATTTTAGCAGCTCCTATAATTCACCCCTCCACTTT